Included here is one T cell receptor beta chain sequence, with context. Antigen specificity is unknown. The data were obtained in a study of cytomegalovirus exposure and HLA in healthy donors. Study information: An analysis done earlier identified roughly 120 million unique TCR beta sequences from approximately 180 million T cells. Study-wide results and limits: A later analysis linked some 17,000 TCR beta sequences to HLA alleles at 0.05 false discovery rate. The classifier, whose performance was assessed in both the original and validation cohorts, reportedly diagnosed cytomegalovirus status with high specificity and sensitivity. TCR beta chains numbering 150 to 200 were designated cytomegalovirus-associated.

From germline, CDR1 is SEHNR and CDR2 FQNEAQ (reference sequence). The trim removed 7 bases at V and 1 base at J, leaving 3 bases unmatched. This CDR3 region has 14 residues. This PCR relied on a set of 60 Vbeta primers and 13 Jbeta primers. TCRdb's table, derived via immunoSEQ multiplex PCR, lists solely in-frame clones and lacks some. The sample has some 180,000 clones; 65% to 85% are singletons. The origin of this receptor is a girl between 5 and 17 years old in good health and CMV-seropositive. J is TRBJ2-2 and V is TRBV7-9, with TRBD1 identical over 7 bases. Sequencing used PBMCs. Here the CDR3 DNA reads TGTGCCAGCATGGACAGGTGGAACACCGGGGAGCTGTTTTTT. Encoded protein: CASMDRWNTGELFF.